A selection of T cell receptor beta chains follows, all from one sample in a study of CD8+ T cells in alopecia areata. Sequencing was performed with immunoSEQ multiplex PCR; in TCRdb, only in-frame clones are kept and a portion is missing. The sample lists roughly 180,000 clones, about 60% seen once, with about 3.5% in the top ten. The material sequenced was CD4+ T cells sorted from blood, taken at week 4, from a patient treated with tofacitinib. The source of these receptors is a human donor with alopecia areata. The CDR3 runs from the conserved cysteine through the conserved F or W. The order of the fields is V gene, clone size, D gene, J gene, CDR3 DNA, CDR3 protein. D genes are given only for firm matches. Clone size, where shown, is once, few, many, or a class for clones that have expanded.

v_gene: TRBV7-9
abundance: few
d_gene: -
j_gene: TRBJ1-3
CDR3nt: TGTGCCAGCAGCTATAACAGATTCTCTGGAAACACCATATATTTT
CDR3aa: CASSYNRFSGNTIYF

v_gene: TRBV5-4
abundance: -
d_gene: TRBD1
j_gene: TRBJ2-5
CDR3nt: TGTGCCAGCAGCCCCAGGGGGCCTGGGGAGACCCAGTACTTC
CDR3aa: CASSPRGPGETQYF

v_gene: TRBV29-1
abundance: -
d_gene: -
j_gene: TRBJ2-2
CDR3nt: TGCAGCGTTGAAAAGAGTAGGGAGCTGTTTTTT
CDR3aa: CSVEKSRELFF

v_gene: TRBV18
abundance: -
d_gene: TRBD1
j_gene: TRBJ1-5
CDR3nt: TGTGCCAGCTCGTCGGCCGGACAGGGGAATCAGCCCCAGCATTTT
CDR3aa: CASSSAGQGNQPQHF

v_gene: TRBV2
abundance: few
d_gene: TRBD1
j_gene: TRBJ2-2
CDR3nt: TGTGCCAGCAGGGACAGGGCCTCGAACACCGGGGAGCTGTTTTTT
CDR3aa: CASRDRASNTGELFF

v_gene: TRBV4-3
abundance: -
d_gene: -
j_gene: TRBJ2-2
CDR3nt: TGCGCCAGCAGCCAAGTCGGGAAGATTGGGGAGCTGTTTTTT
CDR3aa: CASSQVGKIGELFF

v_gene: TRBV29-1
abundance: few
d_gene: -
j_gene: TRBJ1-1
CDR3nt: TGCAGCGGTCGGGACGGCTACACTGAAGCTTTCTTT
CDR3aa: CSGRDGYTEAFF

v_gene: TRBV19
abundance: -
d_gene: -
j_gene: TRBJ2-3
CDR3nt: TGTGCCAGTAGTTCTCTGACTCGGATCACAGATACGCAGTATTTT
CDR3aa: CASSSLTRITDTQYF

v_gene: TRBV5-1
abundance: -
d_gene: TRBD2
j_gene: TRBJ2-3
CDR3nt: TGCGCCAGCACCTCCGCTCTAGCGGGGACAGATACGCAGTATTTT
CDR3aa: CASTSALAGTDTQYF

v_gene: TRBV6-5
abundance: -
d_gene: -
j_gene: TRBJ2-7
CDR3nt: TGTGCCAGTCGAACAGATGCCTACGAGCAGTACTTC
CDR3aa: CASRTDAYEQYF

v_gene: TRBV7-3
abundance: -
d_gene: -
j_gene: TRBJ1-1
CDR3nt: TGTGCCAGCAGCCCCTCTTTGAACACTGAAGCTTTCTTT
CDR3aa: CASSPSLNTEAFF

v_gene: TRBV30
abundance: -
d_gene: -
j_gene: TRBJ2-1
CDR3nt: TGTGCCTGGAGTGTAAATGAGCAGTTCTTC
CDR3aa: CAWSVNEQFF

v_gene: TRBV30
abundance: -
d_gene: -
j_gene: TRBJ2-2
CDR3nt: TGTGCCTGGAGTACAGGGAGCCGGGGGCTGAACACCGGGGAGCTGTTTTTT
CDR3aa: CAWSTGSRGLNTGELFF

v_gene: TRBV4-1
abundance: -
d_gene: TRBD2
j_gene: TRBJ2-3
CDR3nt: TGCGCCAGCAGCACGCGGGGGGCCAGCACAGATACGCAGTATTTT
CDR3aa: CASSTRGASTDTQYF

v_gene: TRBV27
abundance: -
d_gene: -
j_gene: TRBJ1-6
CDR3nt: TGTGCCAGCAGTTTGGACTGGAGAACCCTCCACTTT
CDR3aa: CASSLDWRTLHF

v_gene: TRBV30
abundance: -
d_gene: -
j_gene: TRBJ1-2
CDR3nt: TGTGCCTGGAGTGGGAGTGCATGGTCAGAAACCTTC
CDR3aa: CAWSGSAWSETF

v_gene: TRBV2
abundance: -
d_gene: TRBD2
j_gene: TRBJ2-5
CDR3nt: TGTGCCAGCAGGGCGACTAGCGGGGCTCCCCATGAGACCCAGTACTTC
CDR3aa: CASRATSGAPHETQYF

v_gene: TRBV11-2
abundance: few
d_gene: TRBD2
j_gene: TRBJ2-1
CDR3nt: TGTGCCAGCAGCTTCCGGGTCGGTAGCGGGGCAGCTAATGAGCAGTTCTTC
CDR3aa: CASSFRVGSGAANEQFF

v_gene: TRBV29-1
abundance: -
d_gene: -
j_gene: TRBJ2-5
CDR3nt: TGCAGCGTAAAAGAGACCCAGTACTTC
CDR3aa: CSVKETQYF

v_gene: TRBV27
abundance: -
d_gene: TRBD1
j_gene: TRBJ2-3
CDR3nt: TGTGCCAGCAGTTTGAGGACAGGGTGGGGAGATACGCAGTATTTT
CDR3aa: CASSLRTGWGDTQYF